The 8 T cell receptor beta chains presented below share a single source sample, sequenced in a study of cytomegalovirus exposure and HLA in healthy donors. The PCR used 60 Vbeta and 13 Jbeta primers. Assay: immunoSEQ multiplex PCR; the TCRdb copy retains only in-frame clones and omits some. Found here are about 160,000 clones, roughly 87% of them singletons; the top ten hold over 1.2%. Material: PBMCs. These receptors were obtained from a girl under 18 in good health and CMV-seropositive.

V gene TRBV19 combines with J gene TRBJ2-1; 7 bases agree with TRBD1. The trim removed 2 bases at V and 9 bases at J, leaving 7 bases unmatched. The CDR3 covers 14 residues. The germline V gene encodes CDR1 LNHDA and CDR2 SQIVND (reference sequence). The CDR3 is CASSITGARGEQFF. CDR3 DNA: TGTGCCAGTAGTATAACAGGGGCTAGAGGTGAGCAGTTCTTC. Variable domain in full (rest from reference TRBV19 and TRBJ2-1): DGGITQSPKYLFRKEGQNVTLSCEQNLNHDAMYWYRQDPGQGLRLIYYSQIVNDFQKGDIAEGYSVSREKKESFPLTVTSAQKNPTAFYLCASSITGARGEQFFGPGTRLTVL.

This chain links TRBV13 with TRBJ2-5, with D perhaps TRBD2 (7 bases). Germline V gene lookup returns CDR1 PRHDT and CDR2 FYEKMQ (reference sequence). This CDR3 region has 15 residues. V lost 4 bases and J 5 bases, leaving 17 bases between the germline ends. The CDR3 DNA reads TGTGCCAGCAGCTATCTCCGGGGGGCATGGGAGACCCAGTACTTC. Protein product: CASSYLRGAWETQYF.

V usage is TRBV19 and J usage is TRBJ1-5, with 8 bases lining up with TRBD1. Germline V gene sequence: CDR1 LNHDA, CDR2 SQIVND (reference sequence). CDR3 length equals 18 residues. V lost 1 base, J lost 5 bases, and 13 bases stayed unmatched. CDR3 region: CASSIGNRGGFLDQPQHF. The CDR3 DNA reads TGTGCCAGTAGTATAGGGAACAGGGGGGGATTCCTGGATCAGCCCCAGCATTTT.

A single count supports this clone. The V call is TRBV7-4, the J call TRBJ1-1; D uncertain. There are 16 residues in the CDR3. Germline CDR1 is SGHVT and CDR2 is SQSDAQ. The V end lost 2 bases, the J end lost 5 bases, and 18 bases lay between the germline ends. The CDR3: CASSLWAGISTTEAFF. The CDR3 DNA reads TGTGCCAGCAGCTTATGGGCAGGAATATCTACGACTGAAGCTTTCTTT.

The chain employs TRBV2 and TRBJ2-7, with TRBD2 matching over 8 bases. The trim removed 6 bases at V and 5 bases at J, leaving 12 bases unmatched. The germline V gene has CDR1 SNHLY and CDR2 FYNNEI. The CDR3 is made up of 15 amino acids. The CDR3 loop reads CASSGGANSGDEQYF. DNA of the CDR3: TGTGCCAGCAGCGGGGGGGCAAACTCAGGCGACGAGCAGTACTTC.

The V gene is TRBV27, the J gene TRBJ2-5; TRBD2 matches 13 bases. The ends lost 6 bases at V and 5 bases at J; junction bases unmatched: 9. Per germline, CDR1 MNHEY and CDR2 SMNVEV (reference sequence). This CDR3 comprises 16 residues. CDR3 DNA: TGTGCCAGCAGGAGACTAGCGGGAGGAGGGTGGGAGACCCAGTACTTC. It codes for CASRRLAGGGWETQYF.

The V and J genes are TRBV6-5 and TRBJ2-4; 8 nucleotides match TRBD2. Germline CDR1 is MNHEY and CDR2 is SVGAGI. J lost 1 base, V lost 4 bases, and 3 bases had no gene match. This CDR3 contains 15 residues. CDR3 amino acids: CASSSGGFAKNIQYF. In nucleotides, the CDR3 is TGTGCCAGCAGTTCGGGGGGGTTTGCCAAAAACATTCAGTACTTC.

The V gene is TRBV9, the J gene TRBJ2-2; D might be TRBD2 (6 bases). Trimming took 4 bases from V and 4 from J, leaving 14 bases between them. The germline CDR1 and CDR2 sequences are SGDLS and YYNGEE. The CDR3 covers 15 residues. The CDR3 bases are TGTGCCAGCAGCCCTGCGGGAAAGCGCACCGGGGAGCTGTTTTTT. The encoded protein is CASSPAGKRTGELFF.